This T cell receptor beta chain is drawn from a study of CD8 T cells in Susac syndrome. This CDR3 spans 13 amino acids. J gave up 2 bases and V 1 base, and 0 bases lay outside the gene matches. Germline CDR1 reads SQVTM; CDR2 reads ANQGSEA. RNA in amounts of about 0.45 to 1 ug was reverse transcribed with random hexamers. Each CDR3 protein is one row after TCRdb ran MiXCR on the immunoSEQ multiplex PCR reads. The data show 80,000 or so distinct CDR3 sequences, approximately 93% seen once. Sequencing input: CD8+ T cells from PBMCs. The rearrangement uses TRBV29-1 and TRBJ2-7; TRBD2 aligns across 9 bases. The receptor's source is a human donor with Susac syndrome. The CDR3 region has the DNA TGCAGCGTTGAAGCTAGCGGGGCCTACGAGCAGTACTTC. It encodes CSVEASGAYEQYF.